This is a list of T cell receptor beta chains from one sample in a study of shared clonotypes between healthy human individuals. Data came from immunoSEQ multiplex PCR; TCRdb stores just in-frame clones and leaves some out. The profile covers approximately 2.3 million clones, with 85% to 95% appearing a single time and under 0.45% taken by the ten largest. The specimen was naive CD4+ T cells from PBMCs. These receptors were collected from a man younger than 35 in good health. Some clones in this sample may be carry-over from other donors' samples. Both conserved end residues are part of each CDR3. Where a row states a size, it is once, few, many or the class of an expanded clone; other rows omit it.

size	V	J	length	CDR3
.	TRBV19	TRBJ2-7	11	CASSYGGEQYF
.	TRBV30	TRBJ2-5	14	CAWSIGQGTKTQYF
.	TRBV27	TRBJ2-3	16	CASREAGGAWADTQYF
.	TRBV27	TRBJ2-7	17	CASSPVRGAERSYEQYF
.	TRBV6-6	TRBJ2-1	13	CASSPLTANEQFF
.	TRBV5-4	TRBJ1-2	14	CASSYDRASYGYTF
.	TRBV28	TRBJ2-2	16	CATTRGGGGKTGELFF
once	TRBV28	TRBJ2-7	13	CASSDRGPLEQYF
.	TRBV5-1	TRBJ1-2	14	CASSLAQGIGGYTF
.	TRBV2	TRBJ2-2	14	CASNAGGNTGELFF
.	TRBV7-3	TRBJ1-1	12	CASSSPGRKAFF
.	TRBV7-2	TRBJ1-5	16	CASSLVWGGSNQPQHF
.	TRBV9	TRBJ2-3	16	CASSPRVGEYTDTQYF
.	TRBV5-1	TRBJ2-1	14	CASSWGDRVNEQFF
.	TRBV6-5	TRBJ1-2	12	CASRGPAGGYTF
.	TRBV7-9	TRBJ2-4	15	CASSLTRGIGNIQYF
.	TRBV7-2	TRBJ2-5	18	CASSLDEVPGAPLKTQYF
.	TRBV6-4	TRBJ2-7	12	CASSDPRYEQYF
once	TRBV5-1	TRBJ2-3	14	CASSSGVRADTQYF
.	TRBV7-3	TRBJ2-5	15	CASSPAIGPQETQYF
.	TRBV5-1	TRBJ2-1	15	CASSPEGGSYNEQFF
.	TRBV28	TRBJ2-2	15	CASNLRTVNTGELFF
.	TRBV21-1	TRBJ1-5	16	CASSDTARGGNQPQHF
.	TRBV6-1	TRBJ1-4	13	CASRRGTDEKLFF
.	TRBV9	TRBJ1-1	18	CASSDPTGQVRANTEAFF
.	TRBV15	TRBJ1-1	19	CATSRAAFRDRAANTEAFF
.	TRBV28	TRBJ1-1	13	CASSLRANTEAFF
.	TRBV6-4	TRBJ1-2	15	CASRRDTGAQYGYTF
.	TRBV5-4	TRBJ2-1	15	CASSLQSGRRGEQFF
.	TRBV28	TRBJ2-4	13	CASSFGGRNIQYF
.	TRBV15	TRBJ2-3	13	CATSSTGTDTQYF
.	TRBV6-5	TRBJ2-7	15	CASSYPGRGGHEQYF
once	TRBV9	TRBJ2-1	16	CASSVGVTANHNEQFF
.	TRBV19	TRBJ2-3	13	CASSIVASDTQYF
.	TRBV7-9	TRBJ2-2	15	CASSPRRDGRGELFF
.	TRBV9	TRBJ2-3	15	CASSATGGVWDTQYF
.	TRBV28	TRBJ1-1	14	CASSFGGRNTEAFF
once	TRBV7-9	TRBJ2-5	14	CASSRTAYQETQYF
.	TRBV5-8	TRBJ2-7	14	CASSFRDRSYEQYF
once	TRBV2	TRBJ2-1	14	CASWRENQRNEQFF
once	TRBV11-1	TRBJ2-5	16	CASSPRFQPERETQYF
.	TRBV28	TRBJ1-2	11	CASAGGRGYTF
.	TRBV2	TRBJ1-1	14	CASSSETGGAVAFF
.	TRBV29-1	TRBJ2-1	13	CSGGDATDNEQFF
.	TRBV11-2	TRBJ2-7	13	CASSLVRLAEQYF
.	TRBV28	TRBJ1-1	17	CASSSGPGRVANTEAFF
.	TRBV2	TRBJ1-1	14	CASRLQGANTEAFF
.	TRBV30	TRBJ2-4	14	CAWNKARGGDIQYF
.	TRBV7-8	TRBJ1-3	15	CASSFVRGSGNTIYF
.	TRBV6-4	TRBJ2-1	11	CASRPGPEQFF
.	TRBV6-5	TRBJ2-7	15	CASSYLPRGTYEQYF
.	TRBV5-5	TRBJ1-2	16	CASSPLTSSYNYGYTF
.	TRBV6-6	TRBJ2-7	15	CASRPGWTSVLEQYF